In this sample, the clone carrying this T cell receptor beta chain turned up once. The data are from a study of blood T cell repertoires in COVID-19. Germline V CDR1 and CDR2: SGHRS, YFSETQ. The V gene lost 0 bases and the J gene lost 4 bases, with 2 bases spanning the gap. CDR3 length equals 12 residues. Here immunoSEQ multiplex PCR was the method, and the copy in TCRdb shows in-frame clones only, minus some. This sample has around 120,000 clones, with roughly 85% found just once. This chain connects TRBV5-1 to TRBJ2-1; D remains ambiguous. The specimen was peripheral blood. This TCR came from a man aged 25 to 40 with acute or convalescent COVID-19. In DNA form, the CDR3 reads TGCGCCAGCAGCTTGGCTTACAATGAGCAGTTCTTC. As protein: CASSLAYNEQFF.